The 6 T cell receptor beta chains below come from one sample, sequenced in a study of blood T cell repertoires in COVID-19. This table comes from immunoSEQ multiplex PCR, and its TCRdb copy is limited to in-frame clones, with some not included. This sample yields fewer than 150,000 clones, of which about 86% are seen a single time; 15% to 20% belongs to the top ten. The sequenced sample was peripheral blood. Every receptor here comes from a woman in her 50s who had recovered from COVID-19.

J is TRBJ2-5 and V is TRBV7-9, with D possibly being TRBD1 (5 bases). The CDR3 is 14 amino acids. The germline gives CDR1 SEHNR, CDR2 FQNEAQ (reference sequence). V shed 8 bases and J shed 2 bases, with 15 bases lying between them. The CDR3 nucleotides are TGTGCCAGCGAGAAATCAGGGCGACAAGAGACCCAGTACTTC. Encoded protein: CASEKSGRQETQYF. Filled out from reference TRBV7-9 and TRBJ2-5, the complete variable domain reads DTGVSQNPRHKITKRGQNVTFRCDPISEHNRLYWYRQTLGQGPEFLTYFQNEAQLEKSRLLSDRFSAERPKGSFSTLEIQRTEQGDSAMYLCASEKSGRQETQYFGPGTRLLVL.

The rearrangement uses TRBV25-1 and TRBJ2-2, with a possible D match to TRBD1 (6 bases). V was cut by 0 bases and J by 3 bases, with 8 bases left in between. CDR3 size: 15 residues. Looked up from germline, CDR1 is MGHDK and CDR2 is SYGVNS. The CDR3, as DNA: TGTGCCAGCAGTGAATATTACAGGGACACCGGGGAGCTGTTTTTT. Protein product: CASSEYYRDTGELFF.

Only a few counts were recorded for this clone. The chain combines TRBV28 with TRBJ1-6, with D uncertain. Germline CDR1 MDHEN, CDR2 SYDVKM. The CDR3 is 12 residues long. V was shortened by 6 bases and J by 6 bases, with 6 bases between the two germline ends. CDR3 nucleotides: TGTGCCAGCAGCCTCCTTAATTCACCCCTCCACTTT. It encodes CASSLLNSPLHF. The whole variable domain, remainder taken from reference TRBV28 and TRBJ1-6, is DVKVTQSSRYLVKRTGEKVFLECVQDMDHENMFWYRQDPGLGLRLIYFSYDVKMKEKGDIPEGYSVSREKKERFSLILESASTNQTSMYLCASSLLNSPLHFGNGTRLTVT.

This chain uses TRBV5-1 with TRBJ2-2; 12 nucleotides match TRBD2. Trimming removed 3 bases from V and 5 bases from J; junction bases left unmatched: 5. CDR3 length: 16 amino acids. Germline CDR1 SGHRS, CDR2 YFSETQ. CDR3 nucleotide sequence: TGCGCCAGCAGCTCCCCCACTAGCGGGGGGACCGGGGAGCTGTTTTTT. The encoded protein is CASSSPTSGGTGELFF.

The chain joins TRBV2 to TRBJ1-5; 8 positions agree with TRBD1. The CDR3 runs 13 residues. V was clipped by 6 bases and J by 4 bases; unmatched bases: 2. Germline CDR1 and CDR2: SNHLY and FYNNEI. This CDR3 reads CASSGTGNQPQHF. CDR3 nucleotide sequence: TGTGCCAGCAGCGGGACAGGAAATCAGCCCCAGCATTTT.

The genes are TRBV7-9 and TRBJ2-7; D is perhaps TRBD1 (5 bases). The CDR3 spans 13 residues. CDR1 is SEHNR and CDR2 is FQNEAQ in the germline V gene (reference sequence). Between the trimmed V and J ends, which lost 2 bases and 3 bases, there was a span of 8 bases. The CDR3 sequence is CASSLWGGYEQYF. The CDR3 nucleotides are TGTGCCAGCAGCTTATGGGGCGGCTACGAGCAGTACTTC.